These T cell receptor beta chains were read from a single sample in a study of T cells in tuberculosis. Measured with immunoSEQ multiplex PCR; TCRdb has only the in-frame clones, and not every one. The sample holds approximately 46,000 clones; nearly 95% are singletons and the top ten take approximately 1.5%. This specimen consisted of PBMCs, obtained at tuberculosis diagnosis. These receptors originate from an adult with tuberculosis. Each CDR3 is given with its conserved first and last residue. Each record gives: clone size, J gene, D gene, V gene, CDR3 protein, CDR3 DNA. D genes are given only for firm matches. Not every row has a clone size; where given, it reads once, few, many or a size class.

size: -; J: TRBJ1-1; D: -; V: TRBV7-9; CDR3: CASSLGTEAFF; DNA: TGTGCCAGCAGCTTAGGGACAGAAGCTTTCTTT
size: once; J: TRBJ1-2; D: TRBD1; V: TRBV28; CDR3: CASRVSRTGSFGYTF; DNA: TGTGCCAGCAGGGTGAGCCGGACAGGGTCATTTGGCTACACCTTC
size: -; J: TRBJ2-7; D: TRBD1; V: TRBV7-2; CDR3: CASSLVGQGSYEQYF; DNA: TGTGCCAGCAGCTTAGTGGGACAGGGATCCTACGAGCAGTACTTC
size: -; J: TRBJ2-7; D: -; V: TRBV11-2; CDR3: CASSLPRQVSYEQYF; DNA: TGTGCCAGCAGCTTACCACGGCAGGTGTCCTACGAGCAGTACTTC
size: -; J: TRBJ1-3; D: -; V: TRBV30; CDR3: CAWRMTVSGNTIYF; DNA: TGTGCCTGGAGGATGACAGTCTCTGGAAACACCATATATTTT
size: -; J: TRBJ2-1; D: -; V: TRBV7-2; CDR3: CASSLAPGAGNEQFF; DNA: TGTGCCAGCAGCTTAGCACCAGGGGCGGGTAATGAGCAGTTCTTC
size: -; J: TRBJ1-4; D: -; V: TRBV15; CDR3: CATSRERREKLFF; DNA: TGTGCCACCAGCAGAGAGAGGCGGGAAAAACTGTTTTTT
size: -; J: TRBJ1-3; D: TRBD1; V: TRBV10-1; CDR3: CASRITRDRGGAGNTIYF; DNA: TGCGCCAGCAGAATAACCCGTGACAGGGGGGGGGCTGGAAACACCATATATTTT
size: -; J: TRBJ2-1; D: -; V: TRBV7-2; CDR3: CASSPGLVRSGNEQFF; DNA: TGTGCCAGCAGCCCGGGTCTAGTTAGGTCCGGCAATGAGCAGTTCTTC
size: few; J: TRBJ1-6; D: -; V: TRBV4-3; CDR3: CASSQDRVEPLHF; DNA: TGCGCCAGCAGCCAAGACAGGGTTGAACCCCTCCACTTT
size: -; J: TRBJ1-1; D: TRBD1; V: TRBV30; CDR3: CAWRPGQVNTEAFF; DNA: TGTGCCTGGAGGCCGGGACAGGTGAACACTGAAGCTTTCTTT
size: -; J: TRBJ1-2; D: TRBD1; V: TRBV4-3; CDR3: CASSQATGSNSVYGYTF; DNA: TGCGCCAGCAGCCAAGCGACAGGGTCGAATTCGGTCTATGGCTACACCTTC
size: -; J: TRBJ2-3; D: TRBD1; V: TRBV6-1; CDR3: CASSLGQANTDTQYF; DNA: TGTGCCAGCAGCCTCGGACAGGCGAACACAGATACGCAGTATTTT
size: -; J: TRBJ1-5; D: -; V: TRBV27; CDR3: CASSLPTAAGYPKLAYQPQHF; DNA: TGTGCCAGCAGTTTACCAACCGCGGCCGGATATCCCAAACTCGCCTATCAGCCCCAGCATTTT
size: -; J: TRBJ1-1; D: TRBD1; V: TRBV18; CDR3: CASSPRTGHTEAFF; DNA: TGTGCCAGCTCACCACGGACAGGGCACACTGAAGCTTTCTTT
size: -; J: TRBJ2-7; D: TRBD1; V: TRBV28; CDR3: CASKPGQGLVGEQYF; DNA: TGTGCCAGCAAACCGGGACAGGGCTTGGTCGGCGAGCAGTACTTC
size: -; J: TRBJ2-3; D: TRBD2; V: TRBV11-2; CDR3: CASRTSGRTEDTQYF; DNA: TGTGCCAGCAGGACTAGCGGGAGAACTGAAGATACGCAGTATTTT
size: -; J: TRBJ2-7; D: -; V: TRBV7-2; CDR3: CASSLGSPGQYF; DNA: TGTGCCAGCAGCTTAGGCTCTCCCGGGCAGTACTTC
size: -; J: TRBJ1-2; D: TRBD1; V: TRBV19; CDR3: CASSGRTGYIYGYTF; DNA: TGTGCCAGTAGTGGTCGGACAGGCTACATCTATGGCTACACCTTC
size: -; J: TRBJ2-5; D: TRBD1; V: TRBV7-9; CDR3: CASSPKTGVETQYF; DNA: TGTGCCAGCAGCCCAAAGACAGGGGTCGAGACCCAGTACTTC
size: -; J: TRBJ2-1; D: TRBD2; V: TRBV19; CDR3: CATWEGTNNEQFF; DNA: TGTGCCACCTGGGAGGGCACCAACAATGAGCAGTTCTTC
size: -; J: TRBJ2-5; D: -; V: TRBV19; CDR3: CASSISSIGETQYF; DNA: TGTGCCAGTAGTATTTCTAGTATTGGGGAGACCCAGTACTTC
size: -; J: TRBJ2-2; D: TRBD1; V: TRBV12-5; CDR3: CASRRTGVAGELFF; DNA: TGTGCTAGTCGTCGTACAGGGGTTGCCGGGGAGCTGTTTTTT
size: medium-sized; J: TRBJ1-5; D: -; V: TRBV19; CDR3: CASTTGSMGNQPQHF; DNA: TGTGCCAGTACCACAGGGTCCATGGGCAATCAGCCCCAGCATTTT
size: -; J: TRBJ1-1; D: -; V: TRBV6-1; CDR3: CASRRTLTDNTEAFF; DNA: TGTGCCAGCAGAAGGACATTGACAGATAACACTGAAGCTTTCTTT
size: -; J: TRBJ2-3; D: -; V: TRBV6-5; CDR3: CASSLLGFTDTQYF; DNA: TGTGCCAGCAGTCTACTAGGATTCACAGATACGCAGTATTTT
size: -; J: TRBJ2-7; D: -; V: TRBV5-1; CDR3: CASSLRSEYEQYF; DNA: TGCGCCAGCAGCTTGCGGTCGGAGTACGAGCAGTACTTC
size: -; J: TRBJ2-2; D: TRBD1; V: TRBV12-5; CDR3: CASGTGGLDTGELFF; DNA: TGTGCTAGTGGCACAGGGGGCTTGGACACCGGGGAGCTGTTTTTT
size: -; J: TRBJ2-3; D: -; V: TRBV29-1; CDR3: CSVGEGGTSDTQYF; DNA: TGCAGCGTTGGGGAGGGGGGGACCTCAGATACGCAGTATTTT
size: -; J: TRBJ2-5; D: -; V: TRBV5-1; CDR3: CASSLAAPTIETQYF; DNA: TGCGCCAGCAGCTTGGCCGCACCTACGATAGAGACCCAGTACTTC
size: -; J: TRBJ2-2; D: -; V: TRBV10-1; CDR3: CASRDKGVAGELFF; DNA: TGCGCCAGCAGGGACAAGGGGGTCGCCGGGGAGCTGTTTTTT
size: -; J: TRBJ2-7; D: -; V: TRBV19; CDR3: CASTGGYEQYF; DNA: TGTGCCAGTACTGGAGGTTACGAGCAGTACTTC
size: -; J: TRBJ2-7; D: -; V: TRBV29-1; CDR3: CSVTTSSYEQYF; DNA: TGCAGCGTAACGACTAGCTCCTACGAGCAGTACTTC
size: -; J: TRBJ2-7; D: TRBD1; V: TRBV30; CDR3: CAWSRQGSHEQYF; DNA: TGTGCCTGGAGTCGACAGGGGTCCCACGAGCAGTACTTC
size: -; J: TRBJ2-1; D: -; V: TRBV7-6; CDR3: CASSLGQEWYNEQFF; DNA: TGTGCCAGCAGCTTAGGACAGGAATGGTACAATGAGCAGTTCTTC
size: -; J: TRBJ2-1; D: TRBD2; V: TRBV7-9; CDR3: CASSLPSSGRSGQFF; DNA: TGTGCCAGCAGCTTACCGTCTAGCGGGAGGAGCGGGCAGTTCTTC
size: -; J: TRBJ2-4; D: -; V: TRBV2; CDR3: CASTQKGLAKNIQYF; DNA: TGTGCCAGCACCCAAAAGGGGTTAGCCAAAAACATTCAGTACTTC
size: -; J: TRBJ2-1; D: -; V: TRBV2; CDR3: CASSSLASYNEQFF; DNA: TGTGCCAGCAGTTCCCTAGCCTCCTACAATGAGCAGTTCTTC
size: -; J: TRBJ2-1; D: TRBD2; V: TRBV4-3; CDR3: CASSQAGDSYNEQFF; DNA: TGCGCCAGCAGCCAGGCGGGGGACTCCTACAATGAGCAGTTCTTC
size: once; J: TRBJ2-1; D: -; V: TRBV5-1; CDR3: CASSLLADVEQFF; DNA: TGCGCCAGCAGCCTATTGGCGGATGTTGAGCAGTTCTTC